The sequence of this TCR beta chain was determined in a study of T cell clones after liver transplantation. Study-level information: As an antigen-independent comparator, third-party-reactive TCRbeta sequences came from pre-transplant mixed lymphocyte reactions. Tolerant meant at least one year fully off immunosuppression without liver enzymes above twice normal.

Libraries were prepared by immunoSEQ multiplex PCR; TCRdb keeps only in-frame clonotypes and omits some of them. The sample has 18,000 or so clones, around 89% seen once. This clone was seen once. The CDR3 has 16 residues. Germline CDR1 is SGHDN and CDR2 is FVKESK. The ends lost 1 base at V and 5 bases at J; junction bases unmatched: 9. The sample here was CD8+ T cells from blood, taken approximately 3.5 years after liver transplant. This chain links TRBV14 with TRBJ2-7; TRBD1 matches at 9 bases. The sequence was obtained from a human patient who received a liver transplant. Some T cells may trace back to the graft donor. CDR3 loop: CASSQVVPGQGNEQYF. CDR3 nucleotides: TGTGCCAGCAGCCAAGTGGTTCCGGGACAGGGCAACGAGCAGTACTTC. The whole variable domain, remainder taken from reference TRBV14 and TRBJ2-7, is EAGVTQFPSHSVIEKGQTVTLRCDPISGHDNLYWYRRVMGKEIKFLLHFVKESKQDESGMPNNRFLAERTGGTYSTLKVQPAELEDSGVYFCASSQVVPGQGNEQYFGPGTRLTVT.